A single sample is the source of the 29 T cell receptor beta chains below, sequenced in a study of control samples from healthy donors and cancer patients. Here immunoSEQ multiplex PCR was the method, and the copy in TCRdb shows in-frame clones only, minus some. The table lists 55,000 to 70,000 clones, 85% to 90% of them singletons. Sequences were obtained from PBMCs. These receptors came from a man between 60 and 75 years old with colorectal cancer.

This CDR3 reads CASSPEGQASSYEQYF. In DNA, the CDR3 is TGTGCCAGCAGCCCCGAGGGACAGGCCAGCTCCTACGAGCAGTACTTC. V usage is TRBV7-8 and J usage is TRBJ2-7, with 8 bases fitting TRBD1. This CDR3 region has 16 residues. V trimming: 5 bases; J trimming: 0 bases; junction bases outside the gene matches: 9. From germline, CDR1 is SGHVS and CDR2 FQNEAQ.

The table lists this clone with a count of one. V and J are TRBV19 and TRBJ2-1; D uncertain. The CDR3 contains 14 residues. Trimming cost V 7 bases and J 0 bases, with 10 bases left between them. Germline-derived CDR1 and CDR2 are LNHDA and SQIVND (reference sequence). The CDR3 spells CASTTASSYNEQFF. Here the CDR3 DNA reads TGTGCCAGTACAACGGCCAGCTCCTACAATGAGCAGTTCTTC.

This clone was counted once. The chain is built from TRBV19 and TRBJ2-7; 8 bases agree with TRBD1. Germline values: CDR1 LNHDA, CDR2 SQIVND (reference sequence). The CDR3 is made up of 12 amino acids. The ends lost 6 bases at V and 5 bases at J; junction bases unmatched: 3. The DNA for the CDR3 is TGTGCCAGTAGCGAGACAGGGGACGAGCAGTACTTC. Protein product: CASSETGDEQYF.

This clone was detected only a few times. V usage is TRBV7-2 and J usage is TRBJ2-7; D is unresolved. Germline CDR1 reads SGHTA; CDR2 reads FQGNSA. This CDR3 comprises 15 residues. The V end lost 7 bases, the J end lost 0 bases, and 16 bases lay between the germline ends. The CDR3 loop is CASTLSDGSSYEQYF. CDR3 DNA sequence: TGTGCCAGCACCCTCTCGGACGGATCCTCCTACGAGCAGTACTTC.

In its sample, this clone was seen once. The chain recombines TRBV6-5 with TRBJ2-1; D may be TRBD1 (6 bases). This CDR3 has 13 amino acids. From germline, CDR1 is MNHEY and CDR2 SVGAGI. With 1 base removed from V and 7 bases from J, the gap between germline ends came to 8 bases. Written as DNA, the CDR3 is TGTGCCAGCAGTTACTACAGGGAAAATGAGCAGTTCTTC. This encodes CASSYYRENEQFF.

The J gene is TRBJ1-1, the V gene TRBV6-6; no clear D gene. The ends were cut back, 2 bases at V and 4 bases at J, with 8 bases in the middle. Germline-derived CDR1 and CDR2 are MNHNY and SVGAGI (reference sequence). This CDR3 is built from 13 residues. The CDR3 is CASSYAGSTEAFF. In DNA form, the CDR3 reads TGTGCCAGCAGTTACGCGGGGTCCACTGAAGCTTTCTTT.

The rearrangement joins TRBV24-1 to TRBJ2-7, with D possibly matching TRBD2 (5 bases). Per germline, CDR1 KGHDR and CDR2 SFDVKD. V lost 7 bases to trimming and J lost 7 bases, with 10 bases between them. CDR3 length equals 11 residues. This CDR3 reads CATSRGGEQYF. DNA for the CDR3: TGTGCCACCAGCCGGGGTGGGGAGCAGTACTTC.

The chain joins TRBV25-1 to TRBJ1-4; D perhaps matches TRBD1 (5 bases). Trimming removed 6 bases from V and 8 bases from J, with 19 bases in between. The length of the CDR3 is 15 residues. Per germline, CDR1 MGHDK and CDR2 SYGVNS. The CDR3 sequence is CASSPSLGEGEKLFF. The CDR3 region has the DNA TGTGCCAGCAGCCCCTCCTTGGGGGAGGGGGAAAAACTGTTTTTT.

Only a few counts were recorded for this clone. This chain joins TRBV21-1 and TRBJ1-1; TRBD1 was called by the table and not checked on the DNA. TRBV21-1 constitutes a pseudogene. This CDR3 has 16 residues. CDR3 nucleotide sequence: TGTGCCAGCAGCAAGAGGCGCGGACAGGGGGACACTGAAGCTTTCTTT. It is translated as CASSKRRGQGDTEAFF.

This chain uses TRBV3-1 (or the pseudogene TRBV3-2) with TRBJ1-4; D uncertain. This CDR3 has 12 residues. Trimming removed 6 bases at V and 8 bases at J, with 10 bases between. In germline, CDR1 is LGHDT, CDR2 YNNKEL (reference sequence). In DNA form, the CDR3 reads TGTGCCAGCAGGGGCCCCGGAGAAAAACTGTTTTTT. This encodes CASRGPGEKLFF.

V usage is TRBV6-6 and J usage is TRBJ2-6, with 7 bases fitting TRBD2. Germline V CDR1 and CDR2: MNHNY, SVGAGI (reference sequence). This CDR3 spans 14 amino acids. V was clipped by 7 bases and J by 0 bases; unmatched bases: 0. This CDR3 is CASIAGSGANVLTF. DNA of the CDR3: TGTGCCAGCATAGCGGGCTCTGGGGCCAACGTCCTGACTTTC.

The chain links TRBV5-8 to TRBJ2-1; 13 bases map to TRBD2. Germline CDR1 reads SGHTS; CDR2 reads YDEGEE. Trimming cost V 0 bases and J 8 bases; bases outside gene matches: 8. There are 17 residues in the CDR3. The CDR3 region has the DNA TGTGCCAGCAGCTTGGCCTCTACTAGCGGGGGGGGGCATGAGCAGTTCTTC. The encoded protein is CASSLASTSGGGHEQFF.

This rearrangement joins TRBV9 to TRBJ1-3; a possible D gene is TRBD1 (6 bases). Deletions cut 0 bases from V and 1 base from J, with 14 bases between. The CDR3 sequence is 17 residues long. Germline-derived CDR1 and CDR2 are SGDLS and YYNGEE. This CDR3 reads CASSVDGTGFSGNTIYF. The CDR3 coding sequence is TGTGCCAGCAGCGTAGATGGTACAGGGTTTTCTGGAAACACCATATATTTT. Full variable domain (rest looked up from reference TRBV9 and TRBJ1-3): DSGVTQTPKHLITATGQRVTLRCSPRSGDLSVYWYQQSLDQGLQFLIQYYNGEERAKGNILERFSAQQFPDLHSELNLSSLELGDSALYFCASSVDGTGFSGNTIYFGEGSWLTVV.

The rearrangement links TRBV28 to TRBJ2-3; the match to TRBD2 covers 9 bases. Germline values: CDR1 MDHEN, CDR2 SYDVKM. The CDR3 runs 17 residues. V shed 6 bases and J 3 bases; nucleotides not matched to a gene: 13. The CDR3 region is CASSSLGVAGGTDTQYF. The CDR3 bases are TGTGCCAGCAGCTCACTCGGGGTGGCGGGGGGGACAGATACGCAGTATTTT.

The chain couples TRBV27 to TRBJ2-1, with D perhaps matching TRBD1 (6 bases). There are 12 residues in the CDR3. Trimming stripped 6 bases from V and 9 bases from J, with 12 bases between. The germline CDR1 and CDR2 sequences are MNHEY and SMNVEV (reference sequence). The CDR3: CASRGQGSEQFF. The CDR3 bases are TGTGCCAGCAGAGGTCAGGGGAGTGAGCAGTTCTTC.

The V call is TRBV2, the J call TRBJ2-7; weak D call: TRBD1 (6 bases). The CDR3 is made up of 13 amino acids. Germline CDR1 SNHLY, CDR2 FYNNEI. V lost 7 bases and J lost 7, with 17 bases in between. CDR3 sequence (DNA): TGTGCCAGCAACGCAGGGGTACGTCAGGAGCAGTACTTC. Encoded protein: CASNAGVRQEQYF.

This chain uses TRBV6-6 with TRBJ1-3; maybe TRBD1 (5 bases). The CDR3 spans 15 residues. CDR1 and CDR2 from the germline V gene are MNHNY and SVGAGI (reference sequence). V was clipped by 11 bases and J by 0 bases, with 17 bases between them. The CDR3 here is CAARDRDISGNTIYF. In DNA form, the CDR3 reads TGTGCCGCCCGGGACCGAGATATCTCTGGAAACACCATATATTTT.

This chain uses TRBV5-1 with TRBJ2-5, with 14 nucleotides matching TRBD2. This CDR3 is built from 17 residues. Germline-derived CDR1 and CDR2 are SGHRS and YFSETQ. J lost 5 bases, V lost 4 bases, and 10 bases had no gene match. CDR3 DNA sequence: TGCGCCAGCAGCGTCTCCGGGACTAGCGGGGGCAGGGAGACCCAGTACTTC. This codes for CASSVSGTSGGRETQYF.

This sequence joins TRBV30 and TRBJ2-3, with TRBD2 identical over 8 bases. The trim removed 3 bases at V and 1 base at J, leaving 3 bases unmatched. The CDR3 is 14 residues long. CDR1 and CDR2 (germline): GTSNPN, SVGIG (reference sequence). The CDR3 DNA reads as TGTGCCTGGAGAACTAGCGGAGGCACAGATACGCAGTATTTT. This codes for CAWRTSGGTDTQYF. The full variable domain, with the rest looked up from reference TRBV30 and TRBJ2-3, is SQTIHQWPATLVQPVGSPLSLECTVEGTSNPNLYWYRQAAGRGLQLLFYSVGIGQISSEVPQNLSASRPQDRQFILSSKKLLLSDSGFYLCAWRTSGGTDTQYFGPGTRLTVL.

The rearrangement uses TRBV4-3 and TRBJ2-7, with 9 bases aligning to TRBD2. Germline V lookup: CDR1 LGHNA, CDR2 YSLEER. The CDR3 runs to 16 residues. The ends lost 0 bases at V and 3 bases at J; junction bases unmatched: 6. This CDR3 reads CASSQDESGGYYEQYF. CDR3 bases: TGCGCCAGCAGCCAAGATGAGAGCGGGGGGTACTACGAGCAGTACTTC.

The chain couples TRBV25-1 to TRBJ1-1, with D tentatively TRBD1 (5 bases). The V gene lost 4 bases and the J gene lost 7 bases, with 13 bases spanning the gap. This CDR3 contains 13 residues. The V gene's germline CDR1 is MGHDK and CDR2 SYGVNS. The CDR3 protein is CASSAPGGGEAFF. CDR3 coding DNA: TGTGCCAGCAGTGCCCCCGGGGGAGGTGAAGCTTTCTTT.

The V and J genes are TRBV19 and TRBJ1-6; D not resolved. Germline CDR1 is LNHDA and CDR2 is SQIVND (reference sequence). Trimming took 10 bases from V and 0 from J, leaving 13 bases between them. The CDR3 runs to 15 residues. The CDR3, as DNA: TGTGCCACCCAGCACCGGAGCTCCTATAATTCACCCCTCCACTTT. Amino acid sequence: CATQHRSSYNSPLHF. The variable domain in full, with the rest retrieved from reference TRBV19 and TRBJ1-6, is DGGITQSPKYLFRKEGQNVTLSCEQNLNHDAMYWYRQDPGQGLRLIYYSQIVNDFQKGDIAEGYSVSREKKESFPLTVTSAQKNPTAFYLCATQHRSSYNSPLHFGNGTRLTVT.

The chain combines TRBV6-1 with TRBJ1-2; D not certain. Germline assignment: CDR1 MNHNS and CDR2 SASEGT. The CDR3 totals 13 residues. Trimming stripped 3 bases from V and 7 bases from J, with 12 bases between. The CDR3 nucleotides are TGTGCCAGCAGTGATTCGACTGTGGGTGGCTACACCTTC. Its translation is CASSDSTVGGYTF.

The gene calls are TRBV30 and TRBJ1-3; D is unclear. The V end was cut by 3 bases, the J end by 4 bases, with 19 bases between. The CDR3 sequence is 16 residues long. Germline CDR1 reads GTSNPN; CDR2 reads SVGIG (reference sequence). The chain's CDR3 is CAWRRDRILGGNTIYF. The DNA of the CDR3 is TGTGCCTGGAGACGGGATCGCATCCTGGGGGGAAACACCATATATTTT.

This chain joins TRBV9 and TRBJ1-4; weak D call: TRBD1 (5 bases). This CDR3 comprises 14 residues. V was trimmed by 2 bases and J by 7 bases, leaving 12 bases between them. CDR1 is SGDLS, CDR2 YYNGEE, per germline. The CDR3 coding sequence is TGTGCCAGCAGCGTCCTCGGTGGGGGTGAAAAACTGTTTTTT. Its protein is CASSVLGGGEKLFF.

The V and J genes are TRBV5-4 and TRBJ1-4; D is perhaps TRBD1 (6 bases). V shed 3 bases and J shed 0 bases, with 9 bases lying between them. The CDR3 has 15 amino acids. CDR1 and CDR2 (germline): SGHNT, YYREEE (reference sequence). The CDR3 sequence is CASSSDSPTNEKLFF. DNA for the CDR3: TGTGCCAGCAGCTCGGACAGCCCAACTAATGAAAAACTGTTTTTT.

V is TRBV19 and J is TRBJ2-7, with 7 bases aligning to TRBD1. Germline CDR1 and CDR2: LNHDA and SQIVND (reference sequence). The V and J ends lost 4 bases and 10 bases, in that order; junction bases with no gene match: 7. CDR3 length equals 12 residues. CDR3: CASSTQTGAQYF. CDR3 nucleotides: TGTGCCAGTAGTACCCAAACAGGGGCCCAGTACTTC. Together with reference TRBV19 and TRBJ2-7, the CDR3 gives the full variable domain: DGGITQSPKYLFRKEGQNVTLSCEQNLNHDAMYWYRQDPGQGLRLIYYSQIVNDFQKGDIAEGYSVSREKKESFPLTVTSAQKNPTAFYLCASSTQTGAQYFGPGTRLTVT.

The J gene is TRBJ2-3, the V gene TRBV7-2; 14 nucleotides line up with TRBD2. V gave up 5 bases and J gave up 5 bases; unmatched junction bases: 3. The CDR3 loop spans 15 amino acids. CDR1 and CDR2 from the germline V gene are SGHTA and FQGNSA. The CDR3 protein is CASSKTSGGEDTQYF. The DNA for the CDR3 is TGTGCCAGCAGCAAGACTAGCGGGGGGGAAGATACGCAGTATTTT.

This chain joins TRBV13 and TRBJ2-7, with D hard to call. Germline V CDR1 and CDR2: PRHDT, FYEKMQ (reference sequence). The CDR3 is made up of 16 amino acids. V was clipped by 2 bases and J by 3 bases, with 17 bases between them. In DNA, the CDR3 is TGTGCCAGCAGCTTAAGATTAGCCGACTCCCGCTACGAGCAGTACTTC. This encodes CASSLRLADSRYEQYF. Variable domain in full (rest from reference TRBV13 and TRBJ2-7): AAGVIQSPRHLIKEKRETATLKCYPIPRHDTVYWYQQGPGQDPQFLISFYEKMQSDKGSIPDRFSAQQFSDYHSELNMSSLELGDSALYFCASSLRLADSRYEQYFGPGTRLTVT.